These 32 T cell receptor beta chains were sequenced from one sample in a study of tumor and adjacent non-tumor tissue in lung cancer. The template was RNA from unsorted bulk tissue. Three rounds of nested PCR, following a modified ARM-PCR protocol, produced the TCRbeta library. TCRdb re-called the multiplex PCR reads through MiXCR, storing one row per CDR3 protein. The sample lists approximately 110,000 distinct CDR3 sequences, approximately 71% occurring once. The sequencing input was lung tumor tissue. The origin of the receptors is a woman in her sixties with non-small cell lung cancer.

On this clonotype itself: Possible read error: a much larger clone is one base away. This chain uses TRBV29-1 with TRBJ1-2; 7 nucleotides align to TRBD1. Looked up from germline, CDR1 is SQVTM and CDR2 is ANQGSEA. The CDR3 consists of 11 residues. The CDR3 region has the DNA TGCGGCGCTAGGGACAGCCTTGGCTACACCTTC. Translation: CGARDSLGYTF.

This chain links TRBV6-5 with TRBJ2-7; TRBD2 might be the D (7 bases). V gave up 0 bases and J gave up 6 bases, with 12 bases separating them. CDR1 and CDR2 (germline): MNHEY, SVGAGI. This CDR3 comprises 14 residues. The CDR3 reads CASSYSRGGGEQYF. The CDR3 DNA is TGTGCCAGCAGTTACTCGAGGGGGGGGGGCGAGCAGTACTTC.

With regard to this clonotype: Mismatch with germline at one junction end may stem from a read error. This sequence joins TRBV28 and TRBJ1-1; 7 bases are a match to TRBD1. The CDR3 contains 16 residues. Germline V lookup: CDR1 MDHEN, CDR2 SYDVKM. The CDR3 region is CASILSGAGGSTEDFF. The CDR3 DNA is TGTGCCAGCATTTTATCGGGAGCAGGGGGTAGCACTGAAGATTTCTTT.

On this clonotype itself: It is likely a read error, because the conserved phenylalanine at the end of the CDR3 is missing. The rearrangement links TRBV11-2 to TRBJ2-1; possible D gene TRBD2, 6 bases. The V gene's germline CDR1 is SGHAT and CDR2 FQNNGV. CDR3 length: 14 amino acids. CDR3 sequence (DNA): TGTGCCAGCAGCTTTGGAGGGTCCTATAATGAGCAGTTCGTC. Translated: CASSFGGSYNEQFV.

This CDR3 reads CASRKRGTGNTEAFF. In DNA, the CDR3 is TGCGCCAGCAGAAAGAGGGGGACAGGGAACACTGAAGCTTTCTTT. This sequence joins TRBV4-3 and TRBJ1-1; 8 bases are shared with TRBD1. This CDR3 is built from 15 residues. CDR1 is LGHNA, CDR2 YSLEER, per germline. Germline trimming cut 6 bases from V and 1 base from J; bases unmatched to any gene: 7.

The table lists this clonotype with many counts. The genes are TRBV12-3 or TRBV12-4 and TRBJ1-5; D might be TRBD1 (5 bases). V lost 6 bases and J lost 9, with 21 bases in between. There are 15 residues in the CDR3. Here the CDR3 DNA reads TGTGCCAGCAGCCGAGGTTTCTTAGGGGAACGGCCCCAGCATTTT. It codes for CASSRGFLGERPQHF.

V and J are TRBV11-3 and TRBJ2-7, with 7 bases lining up with TRBD1. The germline CDR1 and CDR2 sequences are SGHNT and YENEEA. The CDR3 contains 15 residues. CDR3 DNA sequence: TGTGTCAGTGGAGGAAGACGAGCAGGGGGTAAAGGGCAGTACTTC. This translates into CVSGGRRAGGKGQYF.

With regard to this clonotype: A read error may be the cause here, since a much bigger clone is one base away. Likely a read error: the CDR3 ends without its conserved phenylalanine or tryptophan. The rearrangement uses TRBV12-3 or TRBV12-4 and TRBJ2-3, with 7 bases aligning to TRBD1. The CDR3 totals 15 residues. The V segment lost 4 bases and the J segment 2 bases; nucleotides outside the gene matches: 6. The CDR3 spells CASSYRQGDTDTQYY. The DNA of the CDR3 is TGTGCCAGCAGTTATAGACAGGGTGACACAGATACGCAGTATTAT.

This chain joins TRBV18 and TRBJ2-1; weak D call: TRBD2 (5 bases). The V end lost 2 bases, the J end lost 4 bases, and 15 bases lay between the germline ends. There are 16 residues in the CDR3. Germline CDR1 and CDR2: KGHSH and LQKENI. The CDR3 protein is CASSPKRDGEYNEQFF. DNA of the CDR3: TGTGCCAGCTCACCAAAGAGGGATGGAGAGTACAATGAGCAGTTCTTC. The full variable domain, completed using reference TRBV18 and TRBJ2-1, is NAGVMQNPRHLVRRRGQEARLRCSPMKGHSHVYWYRQLPEEGLKFMVYLQKENIIDESGMPKERFSAEFPKEGPSILRIQQVVRGDSAAYFCASSPKRDGEYNEQFFGPGTRLTVL.

With regard to this clonotype: A read error may account for a junction end that differs from germline. The chain joins TRBV29-1 to TRBJ2-3, with D perhaps matching TRBD1 (6 bases). This CDR3 is built from 14 residues. Germline values: CDR1 SQVTM, CDR2 ANQGSEA. CDR3 sequence (DNA): TGTAGCGTCGCTCAGGGGCGGAACACAGATACGCAGTATTTT. This encodes CSVAQGRNTDTQYF.

Points on this clonotype: A much bigger clone sits one base away, suggesting this may be a read error. The V and J genes are TRBV24-1 and TRBJ2-2, with D perhaps TRBD1 (6 bases). The CDR3 sequence is 16 residues long. CDR1 is KGHDR, CDR2 SFDVKD, per germline. The CDR3, as DNA: TGTGTCACCAGTGATTCGCGCGGACAGCGGCACGGGGAGCTGTTTTTT. Encoded protein: CVTSDSRGQRHGELFF.

As to this clonotype: The junction differs from germline at one of its ends, possibly a read error. The rearrangement joins TRBV11-2 to TRBJ2-6, with D possibly TRBD1 on 5 matching bases. This CDR3 has 15 residues. Per the germline V gene, CDR1 is SGHAT and CDR2 is FQNNGV. The CDR3: CASSLVQAGANVMIF. The CDR3 bases are TGTGCCAGCAGCTTAGTGCAGGCTGGGGCCAACGTCATGATTTTC.

Concerning this clonotype itself: The conserved final phenylalanine or tryptophan is absent from the CDR3, which likely points to a read error. The chain recombines TRBV18 with TRBJ2-1, with D possibly matching TRBD2 (5 bases). CDR1 is KGHSH and CDR2 is LQKENI in the germline V gene. The V gene lost 2 bases and the J gene lost 4 bases, with 15 bases spanning the gap. The CDR3 contains 16 residues. The CDR3 loop is CASSPKEEGEYNEQFL. CDR3 nucleotides: TGTGCCAGCTCACCAAAGGAGGAAGGAGAGTACAATGAGCAGTTCTTA.

The table lists this clonotype with a few counts. At one end the junction does not follow the germline gene, possibly because of a read error. The chain employs TRBV12-3 or TRBV12-4 and TRBJ2-7; 7 bases align to TRBD2. The length of the CDR3 is 14 residues. The DNA for the CDR3 is TGTGCCCGCAGTTCAGCGGGGAGCTCCTATGAGCAGTACTTC. Translating it yields CARSSAGSSYEQYF.

On this clonotype itself: A much larger clone differs from this one at a single base, so this may be a read error. V and J are TRBV4-2 and TRBJ2-1; possibly TRBD2 for D (5 bases). This CDR3 is built from 14 residues. Trimming removed 3 bases from V and 7 bases from J, with 13 bases in between. The germline V gene encodes CDR1 LGHNA and CDR2 YNFKEQ. This CDR3 reads CASSQDVTTNEQFF. For the CDR3, the DNA is TGTGCCAGCAGCCAGGACGTGACTACAAATGAGCAGTTCTTC.

The rearrangement uses TRBV5-1 and TRBJ2-5; 8 positions agree with TRBD1. This CDR3 comprises 14 residues. After removal of 5 bases from V and 5 bases from J, the junction contained 8 bases not matched to a gene. Germline CDR1 is SGHRS and CDR2 is YFSETQ. The CDR3 sequence: CASRPWTGRETQYF. The CDR3 DNA reads TGCGCCAGCAGACCATGGACAGGGAGGGAGACCCAGTACTTC.

This rearrangement joins TRBV7-3 to TRBJ1-3; 7 bases are shared with TRBD1. After removal of 2 bases from V and 2 bases from J, the junction contained 6 bases not matched to a gene. CDR3 length: 16 amino acids. Per the germline V gene, CDR1 is SGHTA and CDR2 is FQGTGA. The CDR3: CASSLLNQGAGNTIYF. The CDR3 coding sequence is TGTGCCAGCAGCTTATTGAACCAGGGGGCTGGAAACACCATATATTTT.

V usage is TRBV11-2 and J usage is TRBJ2-1, with 9 bases fitting TRBD2. There are 16 residues in the CDR3. The germline V gene encodes CDR1 SGHAT and CDR2 FQNNGV. For the CDR3, the DNA is TGTGTCGGCAGCCCTATTAGCGGGGGCCGATACAATGAGCAGTTCTTC. Its translation is CVGSPISGGRYNEQFF.

To note about this clonotype: Mismatch with germline at one junction end may stem from a read error. The chain employs TRBV20-1 and TRBJ2-7, with D maybe TRBD1 (5 bases). The CDR3 totals 11 residues. The V gene's germline CDR1 is DFQATT and CDR2 SNEGSKA (reference sequence). The CDR3 DNA is TGCACTGCTGGAAACAGGCTCGAACAGTACTTC. It encodes CTAGNRLEQYF.

Notes on this clonotype: This may stem from a read error, because a much larger clone lies one nucleotide away. The chain carries TRBV6-5 and TRBJ1-6; D gene uncertain. Germline V gene sequence: CDR1 MNHEY, CDR2 SVGAGI. The CDR3 length is 14 residues. The chain's CDR3 is CASSREVYNSHLHF. The DNA of the CDR3 is TGTGCCAGCAGTCGGGAGGTTTATAATTCACACCTCCACTTT.

The chain is built from TRBV12-3 or TRBV12-4 and TRBJ2-7; 8 nucleotides match TRBD1. Trimming took 6 bases from V and 11 from J; bases not matched to a gene: 36. The CDR3 length is 21 residues. The CDR3 spells CASSPGTGKLISSSTFYDEYF. CDR3 in DNA: TGTGCCAGCAGCCCCGGGACAGGTAAATTAATATCTTCCTCCACATTCTACGATGAGTACTTC.

This clonotype was counted at least ten times. The chain is built from TRBV5-1 and TRBJ2-2; D remains ambiguous. Germline CDR1 and CDR2: SGHRS and YFSETQ. This CDR3 is 13 amino acids long. V dropped 2 bases and J dropped 1 base, with 3 bases sitting between them. CDR3 DNA sequence: TGCGCCAGCAGCTTCGAGAACACCGGGGAGCTGTTTTTT. Residues: CASSFENTGELFF.

This clonotype was seen ten or more times. The chain combines TRBV4-3 with TRBJ2-4; D is uncertain. V lost 0 bases and J 5 bases, leaving 17 bases between the germline ends. The CDR3 has 17 amino acids. The germline CDR1 and CDR2 sequences are LGHNA and YSLEER. This CDR3 is CASSQDIGELGQNIQYF. The CDR3 nucleotides are TGCGCCAGCAGCCAAGATATTGGGGAATTGGGTCAAAACATTCAGTACTTC.

The chain employs TRBV11-2 and TRBJ2-3; 11 positions match TRBD1. V trimming: 10 bases; J trimming: 7 bases; junction bases outside the gene matches: 13. This CDR3 region has 15 residues. Germline V gene sequence: CDR1 SGHAT, CDR2 FQNNGV. This chain's CDR3 is CANNLGTGGTYTQYF. In DNA, the CDR3 is TGTGCCAACAACCTAGGGACAGGGGGAACGTATACGCAGTATTTT.

The rearrangement links TRBV5-1 to TRBJ2-3; D possibly matches TRBD1 or TRBD2 (6 bases each). The V and J ends lost 3 bases and 9 bases respectively, with 11 bases between them. Germline V gene data show CDR1 as SGHRS and CDR2 as YFSETQ. This CDR3 contains 12 residues. The CDR3 sequence is CASSSEGGTQYF. DNA of the CDR3: TGCGCCAGCAGCTCGGAGGGGGGCACGCAGTATTTT.

This clonotype appeared a single time. At one end, the junction sequence differs from germline, possibly due to a read error. The genes are TRBV7-8 and TRBJ2-3; tentative D call: TRBD1 (6 bases). This CDR3 has 17 amino acids. CDR1 SGHVS and CDR2 FQNEAQ come from the germline V gene. CDR3 in amino acids: CAGSPGPGTTSTDTQYF. CDR3 nucleotides: TGTGCCGGCAGCCCGGGGCCAGGGACAACTAGCACAGATACGCAGTATTTT. The whole variable domain, remainder taken from reference TRBV7-8 and TRBJ2-3, is GAGVSQSPRYKVAKRGQDVALRCDPISGHVSLFWYQQALGQGPEFLTYFQNEAQLDKSGLPSDRFFAERPEGSVSTLKIQRTQQEDSAVYLCAGSPGPGTTSTDTQYFGPGTRLTVL.

This clonotype came up many times. CDR3 in amino acids: CSVEDGQVNTEAFF. The CDR3 bases are TGCAGCGTTGAAGACGGACAGGTGAACACTGAAGCTTTCTTT. This chain uses TRBV29-1 with TRBJ1-1; 7 bases fit TRBD1. This CDR3 has 14 residues. Germline loops: CDR1 SQVTM, CDR2 ANQGSEA. Germline trimming cut 0 bases from V and 0 bases from J; bases unmatched to any gene: 1.

J is TRBJ1-5 and V is TRBV29-1; the D gene is possibly TRBD1 (6 bases). CDR3 size: 13 residues. Germline CDR1 SQVTM, CDR2 ANQGSEA. CDR3 residues: CDVADRRDQPQHF. In DNA form, the CDR3 reads TGCGACGTAGCCGACAGGAGAGATCAGCCCCAGCATTTT. Together with reference TRBV29-1 and TRBJ1-5, the CDR3 gives the full variable domain: SAVISQKPSRDICQRGTSLTIQCQVDSQVTMMFWYRQQPGQSLTLIATANQGSEATYESGFVIDKFPISRPNLTFSTLTVSNMSPEDSSIYLCDVADRRDQPQHFGDGTRLSIL.

This clonotype was counted ten times or more. The gene calls are TRBV19 and TRBJ1-1; no reliable D call. CDR1 and CDR2 (germline): LNHDA, SQIVND (reference sequence). CDR3 size: 12 residues. V shed 7 bases and J shed 6 bases, with 12 bases lying between them. The chain's CDR3 is CASKLEQSEAFF. The CDR3 nucleotides read TGTGCCAGTAAGCTTGAGCAGTCTGAAGCTTTCTTT.

This clonotype has at least ten counts. The chain has TRBV12-3 or TRBV12-4 and TRBJ1-5; possible D gene TRBD1, 5 bases. CDR3 length: 15 amino acids. Trimming removed 5 bases from V and 2 bases from J, with 13 bases in between. CDR3 protein: CASSRQLGGNQPQHF. The CDR3 DNA is TGTGCCAGCAGTAGACAGCTGGGTGGCAATCAGCCCCAGCATTTT.

As concerns this clonotype: A junction end diverges from the germline sequence, so it may reflect a read error. The CDR3 region has the DNA TGCGCCAGCAGCCAAGGGTCAGCCCAAGAGAGCCAGTACTTC. This sequence encodes CASSQGSAQESQYF. This sequence joins TRBV4-3 and TRBJ2-5; D ambiguous. The length of the CDR3 is 14 residues. Germline CDR1 and CDR2: LGHNA and YSLEER.

The V and J genes are TRBV11-1 and TRBJ2-1; possible D gene TRBD1, 5 bases. Germline CDR1 SGHAT, CDR2 FQDESV (reference sequence). The germline V and J ends were trimmed by 5 bases and 10 bases, with 15 bases remaining between them. This CDR3 spans 13 amino acids. The CDR3 nucleotides read TGTGCCAGCAGCCGCCTAGGGGTGACAGAGCAGTTCTTC. Its translation is CASSRLGVTEQFF. The full variable domain, rest sourced from reference TRBV11-1 and TRBJ2-1, is EAEVAQSPRYKITEKSQAVAFWCDPISGHATLYWYRQILGQGPELLVQFQDESVVDDSQLPKDRFSAERLKGVDSTLKIQPAELGDSAMYLCASSRLGVTEQFFGPGTRLTVL.